Listed here are 19 T cell receptor beta chains from one sample, sequenced in a study of cytomegalovirus exposure and HLA in healthy donors. The PCR contained 60 Vbeta and 13 Jbeta primers. Sequenced by immunoSEQ multiplex PCR; TCRdb stores in-frame clones only, minus some. The sample records 85,000 to 100,000 clones, roughly 82% being singletons. Sequenced input: PBMCs. The receptors were gathered from a human donor in good health.

The chain uses TRBV29-1 and TRBJ2-4; D remains unclear. This CDR3 has 13 residues. Germline CDR1 and CDR2: SQVTM and ANQGSEA. V lost 1 base to trimming and J lost 0 bases, with 4 bases between them. The CDR3 is CSVEGIAKNIQYF. The CDR3 nucleotides are TGCAGCGTTGAAGGTATAGCCAAAAACATTCAGTACTTC.

The chain recombines TRBV6-1 with TRBJ2-5; 10 nucleotides line up with TRBD2. The J call is uncertain, as TRBJ2-7 better fits the DNA end. From germline, CDR1 is MNHNS and CDR2 SASEGT. This CDR3 comprises 14 residues. The chain's CDR3 is CASDELAGPYEQYF. CDR3 DNA: TGTGCCAGCGACGAACTAGCGGGGCCCTACGAGCAGTACTTC.

This chain links TRBV6-1 with TRBJ1-5, with TRBD1 identical over 7 bases. J gave up 4 bases and V 2 bases, and 8 bases lay outside the gene matches. CDR3 length: 16 amino acids. Germline V lookup: CDR1 MNHNS, CDR2 SASEGT. CDR3 protein: CASSEQTDRLNQPQHF. CDR3 sequence (DNA): TGTGCCAGCAGTGAACAAACGGACAGGCTTAATCAGCCCCAGCATTTT.

V usage is TRBV7-6 and J usage is TRBJ2-3; TRBD2 matches 7 bases. The CDR3 runs 17 residues. The V segment lost 5 bases and the J segment 2 bases; nucleotides outside the gene matches: 13. Germline CDR1 and CDR2: SGHVS and FNYEAQ. CDR3: CASSPEDWREPTDTQYF. The CDR3 DNA follows: TGTGCCAGCAGCCCAGAGGACTGGCGGGAGCCCACAGATACGCAGTATTTT.

The gene calls are TRBV27 and TRBJ2-1; 11 positions match TRBD1. This CDR3 has 13 amino acids. CDR1 and CDR2 from the germline V gene are MNHEY and SMNVEV (reference sequence). Trimming took 5 bases from V and 9 from J; bases not matched to a gene: 3. This CDR3 is CASSGQGAGEQFF. In nucleotides, the CDR3 is TGTGCCAGCAGTGGACAGGGGGCGGGTGAGCAGTTCTTC.

This sequence joins TRBV27 and TRBJ1-3; 9 bases match TRBD1. The CDR3 sequence is 15 residues long. V trimming: 4 bases; J trimming: 3 bases; junction bases outside the gene matches: 4. Germline V gives CDR1 MNHEY, CDR2 SMNVEV (reference sequence). The CDR3 sequence is CASSYRQGVGNTIYF. The CDR3 nucleotides are TGTGCCAGCAGTTACAGACAGGGGGTTGGAAACACCATATATTTT.

The J gene is TRBJ1-1, the V gene TRBV5-4; no clear D. Looked up from germline, CDR1 is SGHNT and CDR2 is YYREEE (reference sequence). Trimming pared 3 bases from V and 1 base from J, leaving 13 bases between. The CDR3 is made up of 15 amino acids. The CDR3 nucleotides are TGTGCCAGCAGCTCCCCCCCCTTTCCGAACACTGAAGCTTTCTTT. Protein product: CASSSPPFPNTEAFF.

V usage is TRBV2 and J usage is TRBJ2-5, with D perhaps matching TRBD2 (6 bases). V was cut by 2 bases and J by 1 base, with 8 bases left in between. Germline CDR1 and CDR2: SNHLY and FYNNEI. The CDR3 contains 14 residues. In DNA, the CDR3 is TGTGCCAGCAGTGAAAGGACTACCCAAGAGACCCAGTACTTC. It yields the protein CASSERTTQETQYF.

This sequence joins TRBV30 and TRBJ2-7; possibly TRBD1 for D (5 bases). Germline CDR1 is GTSNPN and CDR2 is SVGIG (reference sequence). The CDR3 loop spans 12 amino acids. The germline V and J ends were trimmed by 1 base and 3 bases, with 7 bases remaining between them. CDR3 in DNA: TGTGCCTGGAGTGACACAGGCTACGAGCAGTACTTC. Translating gives CAWSDTGYEQYF.

V is TRBV7-9 and J is TRBJ2-5, with 8 positions matching TRBD1. The DNA end favors TRBJ2-7, so the J call may be wrong. Germline V gives CDR1 SEHNR, CDR2 FQNEAQ (reference sequence). CDR3 length: 13 amino acids. The CDR3 sequence is CASSAGQVYEQYF. CDR3 nucleotides: TGTGCCAGCAGCGCGGGACAGGTCTACGAGCAGTACTTC.

The chain uses TRBV6-6 and TRBJ1-1; TRBD1 matches at 7 bases. There are 13 residues in the CDR3. V lost 7 bases and J lost 3; bases outside the gene matches: 5. Germline V gives CDR1 MNHNY, CDR2 SVGAGI (reference sequence). The CDR3 DNA sequence: TGTGCCAGCAATAAACAGGGGTACACTGAAGCTTTCTTT. Its translation: CASNKQGYTEAFF.

The chain has TRBV19 and TRBJ2-5; possibly TRBD1 for D (6 bases). CDR1 and CDR2 from the germline V gene are LNHDA and SQIVND (reference sequence). The CDR3 spans 15 residues. The ends were cut back, 6 bases at V and 5 bases at J, with 19 bases in the middle. CDR3 in DNA: TGTGCCAGTAGCACCACATCTACAGGGTTGGAGACCCAGTACTTC. This gives the protein CASSTTSTGLETQYF.

This chain connects TRBV5-4 to TRBJ2-3, with 7 bases lining up with TRBD2. CDR1 and CDR2 from the germline V gene are SGHNT and YYREEE (reference sequence). The CDR3 consists of 17 residues. J lost 0 bases, V lost 2 bases, and 9 bases had no gene match. The CDR3 nucleotides read TGTGCCAGCAGCTTCGGCCTAGCGGTGGGAAGCACAGATACGCAGTATTTT. This gives the protein CASSFGLAVGSTDTQYF.

This clone was seen a handful of times. This rearrangement joins TRBV7-2 to TRBJ1-1; D perhaps matches TRBD1 (5 bases). This CDR3 is 14 amino acids long. CDR1 is SGHTA, CDR2 FQGNSA, per germline. The V end was cut by 4 bases, the J end by 4 bases, with 13 bases between. DNA for the CDR3: TGTGCCAGCAGCTCGCGGGGGGTGATCACTGAAGCTTTCTTT. It codes for CASSSRGVITEAFF. Full variable domain (outside the CDR3, taken from reference TRBV7-2 and TRBJ1-1): GAGVSQSPSNKVTEKGKDVELRCDPISGHTALYWYRQSLGQGLEFLIYFQGNSAPDKSGLPSDRFSAERTGGSVSTLTIQRTQQEDSAVYLCASSSRGVITEAFFGQGTRLTVV.

The chain uses TRBV18 and TRBJ2-1; 7 nucleotides agree with TRBD1. Germline CDR1 KGHSH, CDR2 LQKENI. The CDR3 spans 17 residues. Trimming took 3 bases from V and 0 from J; bases not matched to a gene: 8. Here the CDR3 reads CASSPPQGQSSYNEQFF. The CDR3 DNA follows: TGTGCCAGCTCACCCCCGCAGGGACAGAGCTCCTACAATGAGCAGTTCTTC.

The V gene is TRBV19, the J gene TRBJ1-3; 10 bases are shared with TRBD1. Germline V gene sequence: CDR1 LNHDA, CDR2 SQIVND (reference sequence). The trim removed 4 bases at V and 0 bases at J, leaving 15 bases unmatched. The CDR3 is made up of 20 amino acids. DNA for the CDR3: TGTGCCAGTAGTAGACGGGACAGGGGCACTAACTCATCCTCTGGAAACACCATATATTTT. Amino acid sequence: CASSRRDRGTNSSSGNTIYF.

The V and J genes are TRBV10-1 and TRBJ2-5; 12 bases fit TRBD2. Gene TRBJ2-7 matches the end of the DNA better, so the J call may be wrong. Germline V gene sequence: CDR1 WNHNN, CDR2 SYGVQD (reference sequence). The CDR3 length is 14 residues. Here the CDR3 DNA reads TGCGCCAGCAGTCTACTAGCGGGAGGAGCCGAGCAGTACTTC. Translated: CASSLLAGGAEQYF.

CDR3 sequence (DNA): TGCGCCAGCAGCCCAAGGACTTTACAAGAGACCCAGTACTTC. This sequence encodes CASSPRTLQETQYF. V and J are TRBV5-1 and TRBJ2-5; weak D call: TRBD2 (5 bases). CDR1 is SGHRS, CDR2 YFSETQ, per germline. The CDR3 runs 14 residues. V lost 4 bases to trimming and J lost 2 bases, with 12 bases between them.

The V call is TRBV2, the J call TRBJ1-6; TRBD1 matches 7 bases. Losses at the gene ends were 8 bases for V and 4 bases for J; bases not matched to a gene: 5. Per the germline V gene, CDR1 is SNHLY and CDR2 is FYNNEI. This CDR3 region has 14 residues. CDR3 DNA sequence: TGTGCCAGCCTTCCGGGACAGTATAATTCACCCCTCCACTTT. Residues: CASLPGQYNSPLHF.